This note documents a single T cell receptor (beta chain) sequence. The target of this receptor is not known. Nothing much larger sits one base from this clone, and base qualities are not available. Participants in the prospective study were aged roughly 18 to 89 years, lived in approximately 26 United States geographic areas, and enrolled through a virtual design. Cohort assignment in the prospective study relied on participant-reported clinical history from a screening survey and a study questionnaire. Exposed participants were defined as having been in contact with someone with a PCR-confirmed or clinician-diagnosed COVID-19 case within 2 weeks of study entry. In the prospective study, mobile phlebotomists collected whole blood, serum and a nasopharyngeal or oropharyngeal swab from each participant. Additional blood draws and questionnaires over a 2-month period could optionally be provided by prospective study participants. Before DNA extraction, prospective study blood samples were shipped either frozen or at room temperature.

The immunoSEQ Assay, a bias-controlled multiplex PCR, was used to amplify TCRbeta CDR3 regions from genomic DNA. The source study handled its data this way. The number of nucleated cells in each sample was estimated from the amplification of reference gene primers within the assay. Sequence reads were collapsed and filtered to measure the absolute abundance of every unique TCRbeta CDR3 rearrangement. For each sample, productive Simpson clonality was calculated as the square root of Simpson's diversity index over productive rearrangements. TCRdb stores this immuneACCESS table with in-frame sequences only. Part of the clones is absent; in the studies checked, under half of the shortfall reflects unresolved V genes, and no reason is known for the rest. That table supplies the V and J calls and clone size; D and trimming were determined from the DNA. The table for this sample lists about 230,000 clones; 80% to 90% of them were counted only once. The top ten clones comprise over 3.5% of the sample.

These data are taken from a study of blood T cell repertoires in COVID-19 (dated by TCRdb to the early 2020s). With respect to the entire study: Collaborator samples came from the United States, Italy and Spain and covered acute and convalescent phases of COVID-19. Samples were obtained from the ongoing ImmuneRACE study (first 160 participants) and from 950 to 1,500 subjects provided by 6 global collaborators. The material from the prospective study consisted of cDNA or gDNA derived from T cells, B-cell-depleted T cells, or PBMCs. A freely available public database, intended as a resource for researchers studying the immune response to SARS-CoV-2, is where the repertoires were released. Sample metadata almost always included a de-identified subject ID, COVID-19 status, age in years and sex. Where available, HLA class I and class II types were obtained from metadata supplied by the sample provider rather than from assay-based typing. The dataset comprised deeply sampled blood TCRbeta repertoires from subjects exposed to, actively infected with, or recovered from COVID-19.

The full study reports these points: How much clinical and demographic metadata was included differed by source and by participant, and the metadata was provided uncurated.

Trimming takes 4 bases from V and 5 bases from J, and the germline ends sit 15 bases apart. From the germline V gene, CDR1 is SGHAT and CDR2 is FQNNGV. The CDR3 sequence holds 16 residues, the cysteine and phenylalanine included. Of the read, only the CDR3 DNA is kept; its 48 bases are in frame from base 1. The TCR was taken from a woman under 40 who had been exposed to COVID-19. Sequencing used PBMCs or T cells enriched from blood (not recorded which). The chain couples TRBV11-2 to TRBJ1-6; TRBD1 is perhaps the D gene, given 6 matching bases. The DNA sequence follows: TGTGCCAGCAGCTCCCCCACAGGGAACCATAATTCACCCCTCCACTTT. This is translated as CASSSPTGNHNSPLHF.